This T cell receptor beta chain was profiled in a study of Ad26.COV2.S vaccination and SARS-CoV-2 variants. Regarding the study as a whole: In vaccinated individuals, spike-specific CD8+ and CD4+ T cell responses reportedly displayed substantial breadth.

This clone was recorded a few times. Its antigen is currently unknown. Trimming took 6 bases from V and 7 from J; bases not matched to a gene: 6. Germline CDR1 reads SEHNR; CDR2 reads FQNEAQ (reference sequence). The CDR3 totals 14 residues. Treatment denoted: roughly 20 received Ad26.COV2.S at low or high dose, single or two shots; roughly five received placebo; per-sample allocation not given. Sampling took place 63 days after the first vaccine or placebo injection. TCRdb's table, derived via immunoSEQ multiplex PCR, lists solely in-frame clones and lacks some. The repertoire holds about 330,000 clones, with 85% to 90% as singletons.

Sequencing was performed on peripheral blood, taken in a trial of Ad26.COV2.S vaccine versus placebo. The receptor was derived from a person aged 18 to 65 who received the Ad26.COV2.S COVID-19 vaccine or a placebo. The V gene is TRBV7-9, the J gene TRBJ1-6, with 7 bases aligning to TRBD1. The CDR3 loop is CASRRGTANSPLHF. The DNA of the CDR3 is TGTGCCAGCAGACGGGGGACAGCAAATTCACCCCTCCACTTT. The whole variable domain, filled in from reference TRBV7-9 and TRBJ1-6, reads DTGVSQNPRHKITKRGQNVTFRCDPISEHNRLYWYRQTLGQGPEFLTYFQNEAQLEKSRLLSDRFSAERPKGSFSTLEIQRTEQGDSAMYLCASRRGTANSPLHFGNGTRLTVT.